This T cell receptor beta chain was documented in a study of low-dose radiotherapy and immunotherapy resistance in tumors. Overall study context: Cohort 2, a group dosed every two weeks at 1 Gy per fraction, received 13 Gy in total over 26 weeks. The study administered intravenous cyclophosphamide at 200 mg/m2 every two weeks, one day ahead of radiation and immunotherapy.

There are many counts of this clonotype. CDR1 is SNHLY, CDR2 FYNNEI, per germline. V was cut by 5 bases and J by 5 bases, with 14 bases left in between. The CDR3 has 14 amino acids. Stated time point: after trial treatment. Specified treatment: LDRT plus nivolumab, ipilimumab, low-dose cyclophosphamide and aspirin (RACIN trial). Donors were treated with nivolumab, ipilimumab, aspirin, and low-dose cyclophosphamide and radiotherapy. Inclusion covered patients whose advanced solid tumors lacked tumor-infiltrating lymphocytes. Gene-specific TRAV and TRBV primers were used for first-strand cDNA, covering alpha and beta chains. With a V-primer adapter and a constant-region primer, TCRs were amplified for about 20 PCR cycles. MiXCR, applied by TCRdb to the reads, yields one record per CDR3 protein. The sample yields roughly 32,000 distinct CDR3 sequences, under 55% seen once.

The source was PBMCs, collected after low-dose radiotherapy plus immunotherapy. The receptor was derived from a male donor with gallbladder cancer. The gene calls are TRBV2 and TRBJ2-3, with D perhaps TRBD1 (5 bases). Here the CDR3 DNA reads TGTGCCAGCAGTCCGTGGGGCCTGGGAGATACGCAGTATTTT. This encodes CASSPWGLGDTQYF. Full variable domain (rest looked up from reference TRBV2 and TRBJ2-3): EPEVTQTPSHQVTQMGQEVILRCVPISNHLYFYWYRQILGQKVEFLVSFYNNEISEKSEIFDDQFSVERPDGSNFTLKIRSTKLEDSAMYFCASSPWGLGDTQYFGPGTRLTVL.